The 25 T cell receptor beta chains given below trace back to one sample, sequenced in a study of liver allograft versus peripheral blood T cells. Study-wide background: The study compared liver allograft T cell receptor repertoires against peripheral blood repertoires of liver transplant recipients.

TCRdb reanalysed the reads using MiXCR and keeps one entry per CDR3 protein. The sample holds 1,100 or so distinct CDR3 sequences; roughly 19% are singletons and the top ten take 15%. The origin of the receptors is a human patient who had a liver transplant. Some T cells may be provided by the graft donor.

The genes are TRBV29-1 and TRBJ1-2, with 9 bases aligning to TRBD1. CDR1 and CDR2 from the germline V gene are SQVTM and ANQGSEA. The CDR3 consists of 13 residues. The ends lost 3 bases at V and 3 bases at J; junction bases unmatched: 2. CDR3 nucleotides: TGCAGCGTTGATCGACAGGGGGACTATGGCTACACCTTC. Amino acid sequence: CSVDRQGDYGYTF. The full variable domain, its missing parts supplied by reference TRBV29-1 and TRBJ1-2, is SAVISQKPSRDICQRGTSLTIQCQVDSQVTMMFWYRQQPGQSLTLIATANQGSEATYESGFVIDKFPISRPNLTFSTLTVSNMSPEDSSIYLCSVDRQGDYGYTFGSGTRLTVV.

This clonotype has just a few counts. V is TRBV12-3 or TRBV12-4 and J is TRBJ2-3; the match to TRBD2 covers 7 bases. V trimming: 4 bases; J trimming: 4 bases; junction bases outside the gene matches: 8. CDR3 size: 15 residues. CDR3 amino acids: CASSYGGERADTQYF. The CDR3 DNA reads as TGTGCCAGCAGTTATGGGGGGGAACGGGCAGATACGCAGTATTTT.

The V and J genes are TRBV6-1 and TRBJ2-3; TRBD1 matches 8 bases. Trimming took 6 bases from V and 2 from J; bases not matched to a gene: 4. This CDR3 comprises 14 residues. Germline V gene data show CDR1 as MNHNS and CDR2 as SASEGT. DNA of the CDR3: TGTGCCAGCAGGTGGACAGGGAACACAGATACGCAGTATTTT. Its protein is CASRWTGNTDTQYF.

Concerning this clonotype: This is likely an artifact of a read error, given a far larger clone one base away. The chain combines TRBV9 with TRBJ2-1; 10 positions match TRBD1. The closer fit of TRBJ2-5 to the DNA end suggests the J call may be wrong. From germline, CDR1 is SGDLS and CDR2 YYNGEE. This CDR3 spans 16 amino acids. The CDR3 DNA follows: TGTGCCAGCAGCTCCGGACAGGGGGGTATCCAAGAGGCCCAGTACTTC. Residues: CASSSGQGGIQEAQYF.

V and J are TRBV6-5 and TRBJ1-1; 9 nucleotides line up with TRBD1. With V trimmed by 1 base and J by 3 bases, 9 bases remained unmatched. Germline V gene lookup returns CDR1 MNHEY and CDR2 SVGAGI. The CDR3 runs to 17 residues. CDR3 amino acids: CASSYFRGTGWYTEAFF. CDR3 DNA sequence: TGTGCCAGCAGTTACTTCAGGGGGACAGGGTGGTACACTGAAGCTTTCTTT.

This clonotype has ten or more counts. This sequence joins TRBV7-9 and TRBJ1-1; the match to TRBD1 covers 7 bases. The germline V gene encodes CDR1 SEHNR and CDR2 FQNEAQ (reference sequence). Trimming removed 11 bases from V and 4 bases from J; junction bases left unmatched: 7. The CDR3 is 12 residues long. The CDR3 bases are TGTGCCTCCTACAGGGGCCTCACTGAAGCTTTCTTT. Protein product: CASYRGLTEAFF. Together with reference TRBV7-9 and TRBJ1-1, the CDR3 gives the full variable domain: DTGVSQNPRHKITKRGQNVTFRCDPISEHNRLYWYRQTLGQGPEFLTYFQNEAQLEKSRLLSDRFSAERPKGSFSTLEIQRTEQGDSAMYLCASYRGLTEAFFGQGTRLTVV.

This clonotype rates as large. V usage is TRBV5-6 and J usage is TRBJ1-1; D remains unclear. Germline CDR1 is SGHDT and CDR2 is YYEEEE. The length of the CDR3 is 14 residues. Trimming pared 5 bases from V and 5 bases from J, leaving 16 bases between. CDR3 nucleotide sequence: TGTGCCAGCAGTCTAGGGAATTCCCGAACTGAAGCTTTCTTT. Translated: CASSLGNSRTEAFF.

The chain joins TRBV7-9 to TRBJ2-1; TRBD1 or TRBD2 may be the D gene (6 bases each). The CDR3 has 18 residues. Trimming removed 3 bases from V and 3 bases from J, with 21 bases in between. Germline-derived CDR1 and CDR2 are SEHNR and FQNEAQ (reference sequence). The CDR3 region has the DNA TGTGCCAGCAGCTTGGGCCAGGGGAGAGGGGGGAACTACAATGAGCAGTTCTTC. It encodes CASSLGQGRGGNYNEQFF.

Sample share makes this clonotype large (0.1 to 1%). The V call is TRBV27, the J call TRBJ1-1; D remains unclear. Germline CDR1 and CDR2: MNHEY and SMNVEV (reference sequence). V shed 5 bases and J shed 1 base, with 14 bases lying between them. The CDR3 runs 15 residues. The CDR3 spells CASSVGPGRNTEAFF. Written as DNA, the CDR3 is TGTGCCAGCAGTGTAGGACCCGGACGGAACACTGAAGCTTTCTTT.

This clonotype is categorized as medium-sized. V is TRBV28 and J is TRBJ1-2, with 10 bases fitting TRBD1. The V and J ends lost 4 bases and 5 bases, in that order; junction bases with no gene match: 10. CDR3 size: 16 residues. Germline V CDR1 and CDR2: MDHEN, SYDVKM. This CDR3 is CASSSTGTGAEYGYTF. Written as DNA, the CDR3 is TGTGCCAGCAGTTCGACCGGGACAGGGGCGGAGTATGGCTACACCTTC.

A remark on this clonotype: A much larger clone lies a single base off, so this may be a read error. The J gene is TRBJ2-7, the V gene TRBV20-1; TRBD2 agrees at 8 bases. Germline CDR1 and CDR2: DFQATT and SNEGSKA (reference sequence). CDR3 length: 14 residues. V lost 6 bases and J lost 7; bases outside the gene matches: 14. CDR3 region: CSAHGGAQDNEQYF. The CDR3 DNA reads as TGCAGTGCGCACGGGGGGGCCCAGGACAATGAGCAGTACTTC.

This clonotype is medium-sized by share. This chain connects TRBV27 to TRBJ1-2; TRBD1 is a possible D gene (6 bases). The germline gives CDR1 MNHEY, CDR2 SMNVEV (reference sequence). V shed 3 bases and J shed 0 bases, with 11 bases lying between them. The CDR3 is made up of 15 amino acids. In DNA, the CDR3 is TGTGCCAGCAGTTTCTCCCCAGGGGCTAACTATGGCTACACCTTC. Its protein is CASSFSPGANYGYTF.

There are many counts of this clonotype. The chain recombines TRBV20-1 with TRBJ1-2; 7 bases match TRBD1. CDR3 length: 15 amino acids. Germline CDR1 reads DFQATT; CDR2 reads SNEGSKA (reference sequence). With 1 base clipped from V and 5 bases from J, the junction kept 10 bases outside the gene matches. In nucleotides, the CDR3 is TGCAGTGCTAGAGCGCCCCGGGACAGTCTGTATGGCTACACCTTC. Its translation is CSARAPRDSLYGYTF.

The sample holds one count of this clonotype. One base separates it from a far larger clone, so it is likely a read error. The chain carries TRBV5-6 and TRBJ1-6; D call uncertain. The CDR3 spans 13 residues. Germline CDR1 is SGHDT and CDR2 is YYEEEE. The CDR3 sequence: CAWCLGMDSPLDF. CDR3 DNA: TGTGCCTGGTGTCTAGGGATGGATTCACCCCTCGACTTT.

This clonotype is labeled large. The chain combines TRBV19 with TRBJ2-2; D is unresolved. From germline, CDR1 is LNHDA and CDR2 SQIVND (reference sequence). The V and J ends lost 7 bases and 0 bases respectively, with 3 bases between them. The CDR3 length is 12 residues. The CDR3 DNA follows: TGTGCCAGTACTGCGAACACCGGGGAGCTGTTTTTT. It encodes CASTANTGELFF.

By share, this clonotype counts as medium-sized (0.01 to 0.1%). In DNA form, the CDR3 reads TGCGCCAGCAGACGAGGGACTGAAGCTTTCTTT. This encodes CASRRGTEAFF. The chain joins TRBV10-2 to TRBJ1-1; the D is unclear. The CDR3 covers 11 residues. From germline, CDR1 is WSHSY and CDR2 SAAADI. The V gene lost 6 bases and the J gene lost 5 bases, with 7 bases spanning the gap.

This clonotype is large. The chain uses TRBV6-5 and TRBJ2-2; no clear D. This CDR3 is built from 13 residues. CDR1 MNHEY and CDR2 SVGAGI come from the germline V gene. V gave up 5 bases and J gave up 5 bases, with 9 bases separating them. The CDR3 spells CASSPTRTGELFF. CDR3 coding DNA: TGTGCCAGCAGTCCGACGCGGACCGGGGAGCTGTTTTTT.

This clonotype is large by share. The gene calls are TRBV18 and TRBJ2-3; TRBD1 aligns across 9 bases. The V gene's germline CDR1 is KGHSH and CDR2 LQKENI. The CDR3 length is 13 residues. V was clipped by 10 bases and J by 4 bases; unmatched bases: 6. CDR3 loop: CATEGQGADTQYF. CDR3 coding DNA: TGTGCCACTGAGGGACAGGGTGCAGATACGCAGTATTTT.

This clonotype is large by share. The chain joins TRBV6-5 to TRBJ2-1, with D tentatively TRBD2 (6 bases). Between the trimmed V and J ends, which lost 2 bases and 9 bases, there was a span of 8 bases. This CDR3 has 12 residues. CDR1 and CDR2 from the germline V gene are MNHEY and SVGAGI. The DNA for the CDR3 is TGTGCCAGCAGTTACCCAGCGGGTGAGCAGTTCTTC. It codes for CASSYPAGEQFF.

This clonotype came up a few times. This likely stems from a read error, as it lies one base from a far larger clone. V gene TRBV27 combines with J gene TRBJ2-7; 8 positions match TRBD1. This CDR3 spans 14 amino acids. The junction had 15 bases not matched to a gene; V was cut back by 10 bases and J by 7 bases. CDR1 is MNHEY, CDR2 SMNVEV, per germline (reference sequence). The CDR3 is CATHQGALGNEQYF. As DNA, the CDR3 is TGTGCCACCCATCAGGGGGCTCTGGGCAATGAGCAGTACTTC.

This clonotype showed up just once. This chain uses TRBV7-3 with TRBJ2-5; D unclear. CDR1 SGHTA and CDR2 FQGTGA come from the germline V gene. The V gene lost 5 bases and the J gene lost 3 bases, with 10 bases spanning the gap. There are 13 residues in the CDR3. For the CDR3, the DNA is TGTGCCAGCAGCCTCGACGGAGAAGAGACCCAGTACTTC. It specifies CASSLDGEETQYF.

This clonotype is large within its sample. The chain joins TRBV6-1 to TRBJ2-1; unclear D gene. CDR3 length: 13 amino acids. Looked up from germline, CDR1 is MNHNS and CDR2 is SASEGT. Trimming pared 6 bases from V and 4 bases from J, leaving 10 bases between. The chain's CDR3 is CASSTALYNEQFF. CDR3 DNA: TGTGCCAGCAGCACTGCACTTTACAATGAGCAGTTCTTC.

In this sample, this clonotype turned up a few times. V gene TRBV20-1 combines with J gene TRBJ2-5; tentative D call: TRBD2 (5 bases). Germline assignment: CDR1 DFQATT and CDR2 SNEGSKA (reference sequence). The CDR3 consists of 13 residues. V gave up 0 bases and J gave up 3 bases, with 8 bases separating them. The CDR3 loop is CSARDKGEETQYF. CDR3 in DNA: TGCAGTGCTAGAGATAAGGGAGAAGAGACCCAGTACTTC.

The rearrangement joins TRBV2 to TRBJ1-1; D is undetermined. Germline CDR1 is SNHLY and CDR2 is FYNNEI. Trimming cost V 6 bases and J 0 bases, with 8 bases left between them. This CDR3 comprises 13 residues. CDR3 residues: CASRGSVNTEAFF. In DNA, the CDR3 is TGTGCCAGCAGGGGATCAGTGAACACTGAAGCTTTCTTT. Complete variable domain (other parts from reference TRBV2 and TRBJ1-1): EPEVTQTPSHQVTQMGQEVILRCVPISNHLYFYWYRQILGQKVEFLVSFYNNEISEKSEIFDDQFSVERPDGSNFTLKIRSTKLEDSAMYFCASRGSVNTEAFFGQGTRLTVV.

Notes on this clonotype: This could be a read error, since a much larger clone is one nucleotide away. The J gene is TRBJ2-7, the V gene TRBV5-6; TRBD2 aligns across 14 bases. Germline V gene lookup returns CDR1 SGHDT and CDR2 YYEEEE. This CDR3 spans 15 amino acids. The CDR3 sequence: CAGSLGLAGAYEQYF. CDR3 bases: TGTGCCGGCAGCTTGGGACTAGCGGGGGCCTACGAGCAGTACTTC.